The 29 T cell receptor beta chains reported below all come from one sample, sequenced in a study of shared clonotypes between healthy human individuals. Assay: immunoSEQ multiplex PCR; the TCRdb copy retains only in-frame clones and omits some. The sample yields under 2.5 million clones, 92% seen once. The source material was naive CD4+ T cells from PBMCs. Subset denoted: CD45RA+ positively selected. Receptors originate from a man aged 18-30 years in good health. Some clones in this sample may be carry-over from other donors' samples.

To note about this clone: Other DNA sequences from this sample encode an identical CDR3 as well. V is TRBV30 and J is TRBJ2-7, with D hard to call. CDR1 is GTSNPN, CDR2 SVGIG, per germline (reference sequence). This CDR3 region has 11 residues. The V end was cut by 0 bases, the J end by 6 bases, with 6 bases between. The DNA for the CDR3 is TGTGCCTGGAGTGTACTGTCCGAGCAGTACTTC. It translates to CAWSVLSEQYF.

The chain is built from TRBV6-1 and TRBJ2-1; no reliable D call. V was pared by 5 bases and J by 1 base, with 12 bases between. The CDR3 sequence is 15 residues long. The germline V gene has CDR1 MNHNS and CDR2 SASEGT. The CDR3 DNA follows: TGTGCCAGCAGTCCCGTGACTGGGTCCTACAATGAGCAGTTCTTC. As protein: CASSPVTGSYNEQFF.

This clone was counted a few times. This sequence joins TRBV30 and TRBJ1-1; no clear D. CDR1 and CDR2 (germline): GTSNPN, SVGIG (reference sequence). CDR3 size: 14 residues. With 2 bases removed from V and 1 base from J, the gap between germline ends came to 11 bases. CDR3 nucleotide sequence: TGTGCCTGGAGTCCAGACAAATGGAACACTGAAGCTTTCTTT. The encoded protein is CAWSPDKWNTEAFF.

This chain connects TRBV19 to TRBJ2-7, with 9 bases lining up with TRBD1. CDR1 is LNHDA, CDR2 SQIVND, per germline (reference sequence). CDR3 length equals 15 residues. V was clipped by 4 bases and J by 3 bases; unmatched bases: 7. CDR3 coding DNA: TGTGCCAGTAGTAAGGGCGGGACAGGGAACTACGAGCAGTACTTC. This encodes CASSKGGTGNYEQYF.

This clone has only one observation. The genes are TRBV9 and TRBJ2-2, with unresolved D. Germline lookup yields CDR1 SGDLS and CDR2 YYNGEE. V shed 0 bases and J shed 1 base, with 10 bases lying between them. The CDR3 runs to 16 residues. The CDR3 region is CASSVVGEWNTGELFF. In DNA, the CDR3 is TGTGCCAGCAGCGTAGTGGGCGAATGGAACACCGGGGAGCTGTTTTTT.

Concerning this clone: This sample includes further DNA sequences coding for the same CDR3. V gene TRBV6-5 combines with J gene TRBJ1-2; a weak D match, TRBD1 (5 bases). The V gene's germline CDR1 is MNHEY and CDR2 SVGAGI. Trimming took 6 bases from V and 7 from J, leaving 12 bases between them. The CDR3 consists of 12 residues. The CDR3 loop reads CASSPRGGGYTF. As DNA, the CDR3 is TGTGCCAGCAGCCCCCGCGGGGGTGGCTACACCTTC.

V and J are TRBV28 and TRBJ2-3, with D possibly TRBD2 on 6 matching bases. V gave up 7 bases and J gave up 3 bases, with 14 bases separating them. Germline CDR1 MDHEN, CDR2 SYDVKM. The CDR3 sequence is 14 residues long. CDR3 DNA: TGTGCCAGCACCGCCGGGACTTCGACAGATACGCAGTATTTT. Translated, it gives CASTAGTSTDTQYF.

In the case of this clone: This CDR3 is also generated by other DNA sequences in the sample. The chain combines TRBV28 with TRBJ1-4; tentatively, D is TRBD1 (6 bases). The CDR3 is 14 amino acids. Trimming took 6 bases from V and 0 from J, leaving 8 bases between them. Germline CDR1 MDHEN, CDR2 SYDVKM. CDR3 nucleotide sequence: TGTGCCAGCAGAGGGGGAGCAACTAATGAAAAACTGTTTTTT. Its protein is CASRGGATNEKLFF.

The J gene is TRBJ1-4, the V gene TRBV30, with D hard to call. The CDR3 length is 11 residues. V lost 0 bases to trimming and J lost 8 bases, with 4 bases between them. Per the germline V gene, CDR1 is GTSNPN and CDR2 is SVGIG (reference sequence). The CDR3 coding sequence is TGTGCCTGGAGTGTACAAGAAAAACTGTTTTTT. This codes for CAWSVQEKLFF.

The genes are TRBV9 and TRBJ2-1; D not resolved. CDR1 and CDR2 (germline): SGDLS, YYNGEE. V was cut by 0 bases and J by 7 bases, with 8 bases left in between. The CDR3 contains 13 residues. The CDR3 here is CASSVDSWNEQFF. CDR3 nucleotide sequence: TGTGCCAGCAGCGTAGATAGTTGGAATGAGCAGTTCTTC. Filled out from reference TRBV9 and TRBJ2-1, the complete variable domain reads DSGVTQTPKHLITATGQRVTLRCSPRSGDLSVYWYQQSLDQGLQFLIQYYNGEERAKGNILERFSAQQFPDLHSELNLSSLELGDSALYFCASSVDSWNEQFFGPGTRLTVL.

The chain joins TRBV2 to TRBJ1-2, with TRBD1 matching 7 bases. CDR3 length equals 14 residues. Germline CDR1 SNHLY, CDR2 FYNNEI. V lost 4 bases to trimming and J lost 5 bases; unmatched junction nucleotides: 7. DNA of the CDR3: TGTGCCAGCAGTGGACAGGGCGGGGAGTATGGCTACACCTTC. Encoded protein: CASSGQGGEYGYTF.

The genes are TRBV11-3 and TRBJ2-3, with 8 bases aligning to TRBD2. This CDR3 contains 17 residues. CDR1 is SGHNT, CDR2 YENEEA, per germline. J was trimmed by 5 bases and V by 5 bases; bases with no gene match: 15. The CDR3: CASSASTPAGAEDTQYF. CDR3 DNA: TGTGCCAGCAGCGCCTCAACTCCAGCGGGAGCGGAAGATACGCAGTATTTT.

The rearrangement links TRBV7-6 to TRBJ2-1; weak D call: TRBD1 (6 bases). V shed 4 bases and J shed 3 bases, with 13 bases lying between them. Germline CDR1 SGHVS, CDR2 FNYEAQ. The CDR3 totals 15 residues. The CDR3 nucleotides read TGTGCCAGCAGCTCCAGGGGCTCCAACTACAATGAGCAGTTCTTC. It specifies CASSSRGSNYNEQFF.

This clone has only one observation. The chain recombines TRBV2 with TRBJ2-7; 9 nucleotides match TRBD2. Germline CDR1 SNHLY, CDR2 FYNNEI. This CDR3 has 15 amino acids. V lost 4 bases to trimming and J lost 6 bases; unmatched junction nucleotides: 10. CDR3: CASSGVAGVGLEQYF. DNA of the CDR3: TGTGCCAGCAGTGGAGTAGCGGGAGTAGGTCTCGAGCAGTACTTC.

The V and J genes are TRBV6-5 and TRBJ1-6; D perhaps matches TRBD1 (5 bases). The CDR3 is 15 residues long. Germline lookup yields CDR1 MNHEY and CDR2 SVGAGI. The ends were cut back, 0 bases at V and 8 bases at J, with 11 bases in the middle. CDR3 in DNA: TGTGCCAGCAGTTACTCATGGGACGGATATTCACCCCTCCACTTT. This gives the protein CASSYSWDGYSPLHF.

V usage is TRBV5-1 and J usage is TRBJ1-1, with D uncertain. The germline V gene has CDR1 SGHRS and CDR2 YFSETQ. This CDR3 comprises 12 residues. V was shortened by 4 bases and J by 6 bases, with 10 bases between the two germline ends. The CDR3 reads CASSLLGPEAFF. In DNA, the CDR3 is TGCGCCAGCAGCCTTTTGGGCCCTGAAGCTTTCTTT. The complete variable domain, with remaining parts taken from reference TRBV5-1 and TRBJ1-1, reads KAGVTQTPRYLIKTRGQQVTLSCSPISGHRSVSWYQQTPGQGLQFLFEYFSETQRNKGNFPGRFSGRQFSNSRSEMNVSTLELGDSALYLCASSLLGPEAFFGQGTRLTVV.

Concerning this clone: Other DNA sequences in this sample translate to the same CDR3. This CDR3 is CASSQGAGGYEQYF. DNA of the CDR3: TGCGCCAGCAGCCAAGGAGCGGGAGGCTACGAGCAGTACTTC. The chain combines TRBV4-1 with TRBJ2-7, with 9 nucleotides matching TRBD2. After removal of 1 base from V and 3 bases from J, the junction contained 1 base not matched to a gene. Germline V gene sequence: CDR1 MGHRA, CDR2 YSYEKL. The CDR3 length is 14 residues.

Turning to this clone: This specimen includes other DNA sequences encoding the same CDR3. The chain couples TRBV28 to TRBJ2-3; 7 bases map to TRBD1. CDR1 and CDR2 from the germline V gene are MDHEN and SYDVKM. V lost 4 bases to trimming and J lost 1 base; unmatched junction nucleotides: 5. This CDR3 has 15 residues. As DNA, the CDR3 is TGTGCCAGCAGTTCTTCAGGGACAGGCACAGATACGCAGTATTTT. It yields the protein CASSSSGTGTDTQYF.

Turning to this clone: Within the sample, other DNA sequences also encode this same CDR3. V and J are TRBV5-1 and TRBJ1-1, with a possible D match to TRBD1 (5 bases). Germline-derived CDR1 and CDR2 are SGHRS and YFSETQ. CDR3 length: 17 amino acids. Trimming shortened V by 0 bases and J by 0 bases, and 15 bases separated the two germline ends. The CDR3 region has the DNA TGCGCCAGCAGCTTGGGTCTGGGGGGTCGGGTGAACACTGAAGCTTTCTTT. This gives the protein CASSLGLGGRVNTEAFF.

A few counts support this clone. The sample carries other DNA sequences with the same CDR3. The chain combines TRBV20-1 with TRBJ1-2; D ambiguous. Germline lookup yields CDR1 DFQATT and CDR2 SNEGSKA (reference sequence). V was trimmed by 4 bases and J by 3 bases, leaving 6 bases between them. This CDR3 contains 11 residues. This CDR3 is CSAIRDYGYTF. DNA for the CDR3: TGCAGTGCTATCCGGGACTATGGCTACACCTTC.

This chain uses TRBV28 with TRBJ1-2, with D unresolved. This CDR3 comprises 13 residues. Trimming left V 2 bases short and J 5 bases short, with 9 bases between. Per the germline V gene, CDR1 is MDHEN and CDR2 is SYDVKM. The CDR3 DNA is TGTGCCAGCAGTTTAAACGGACTGTATGGCTACACCTTC. It is translated as CASSLNGLYGYTF.

The rearrangement uses TRBV18 and TRBJ2-2; no firm D call. The CDR3 is 15 amino acids. Trimming pared 6 bases from V and 0 bases from J, leaving 11 bases between. The germline gives CDR1 KGHSH, CDR2 LQKENI. The CDR3 here is CASSPRLSNTGELFF. The CDR3 coding sequence is TGTGCCAGCTCCCCCCGGCTATCGAACACCGGGGAGCTGTTTTTT.

V gene TRBV5-6 combines with J gene TRBJ1-1, with D unresolved. In germline, CDR1 is SGHDT, CDR2 YYEEEE. Deletions cut 0 bases from V and 3 bases from J, with 6 bases between. The CDR3 has 13 residues. The CDR3 region is CASSLARDTEAFF. In DNA form, the CDR3 reads TGTGCCAGCAGCTTGGCACGGGACACTGAAGCTTTCTTT.

The V call is TRBV27, the J call TRBJ2-7, with D tentatively TRBD2 (5 bases). Per the germline V gene, CDR1 is MNHEY and CDR2 is SMNVEV (reference sequence). The CDR3 loop spans 14 amino acids. V was pared by 4 bases and J by 0 bases, with 10 bases between. Here the CDR3 reads CASSWTAPSYEQYF. In DNA, the CDR3 is TGTGCCAGCAGTTGGACTGCCCCCTCCTACGAGCAGTACTTC.

The chain couples TRBV2 to TRBJ2-3, with 7 bases matching TRBD2. Looked up from germline, CDR1 is SNHLY and CDR2 is FYNNEI. The CDR3 is 15 residues long. V gave up 4 bases and J gave up 0 bases; unmatched junction bases: 4. The DNA for the CDR3 is TGTGCCAGCAGTGTAGTTAGCGGGAGCACAGATACGCAGTATTTT. It is translated as CASSVVSGSTDTQYF. The full variable domain, completed using reference TRBV2 and TRBJ2-3, is EPEVTQTPSHQVTQMGQEVILRCVPISNHLYFYWYRQILGQKVEFLVSFYNNEISEKSEIFDDQFSVERPDGSNFTLKIRSTKLEDSAMYFCASSVVSGSTDTQYFGPGTRLTVL.

CDR3 bases: TGTGCCCGTCTTTGGCTGGACCGACGCCAAGAGACCCAGTACTTC. Translating it yields CARLWLDRRQETQYF. The chain employs TRBV30 and TRBJ2-5, with unresolved D. CDR3 size: 15 residues. Germline assignment: CDR1 GTSNPN and CDR2 SVGIG (reference sequence). V lost 8 bases and J lost 1, with 20 bases in between.

The chain couples TRBV18 to TRBJ1-1; D gene uncertain. Germline values: CDR1 KGHSH, CDR2 LQKENI. Trimming took 1 base from V and 0 from J, leaving 6 bases between them. The CDR3 spans 14 residues. This CDR3 reads CASSPQSLNTEAFF. CDR3 DNA sequence: TGTGCCAGCTCACCACAGAGTTTGAACACTGAAGCTTTCTTT.

The chain is built from TRBV7-7 and TRBJ2-3; 10 bases match TRBD1. V dropped 4 bases and J dropped 10; count of bases not matched to a gene: 5. Germline V gives CDR1 SSHAT, CDR2 FNYEAQ (reference sequence). The CDR3 has 13 amino acids. CDR3 sequence: CASSSDRGRPQYF. CDR3 bases: TGTGCCAGCAGCTCGGACAGGGGGAGGCCGCAGTATTTT.

Concerning this clone: Other DNA sequences of this sample code for an identical CDR3. The CDR3 reads CASSLGLAGGTGELFF. CDR3 DNA: TGCGCCAGCAGCCTGGGACTAGCGGGAGGGACCGGGGAGCTGTTTTTT. V and J are TRBV5-1 and TRBJ2-2, with 16 bases aligning to TRBD2. The V segment lost 4 bases and the J segment 5 bases; nucleotides outside the gene matches: 2. CDR1 and CDR2 (germline): SGHRS, YFSETQ. CDR3 length: 16 amino acids. Together with reference TRBV5-1 and TRBJ2-2, the CDR3 gives the full variable domain: KAGVTQTPRYLIKTRGQQVTLSCSPISGHRSVSWYQQTPGQGLQFLFEYFSETQRNKGNFPGRFSGRQFSNSRSEMNVSTLELGDSALYLCASSLGLAGGTGELFFGEGSRLTVL.